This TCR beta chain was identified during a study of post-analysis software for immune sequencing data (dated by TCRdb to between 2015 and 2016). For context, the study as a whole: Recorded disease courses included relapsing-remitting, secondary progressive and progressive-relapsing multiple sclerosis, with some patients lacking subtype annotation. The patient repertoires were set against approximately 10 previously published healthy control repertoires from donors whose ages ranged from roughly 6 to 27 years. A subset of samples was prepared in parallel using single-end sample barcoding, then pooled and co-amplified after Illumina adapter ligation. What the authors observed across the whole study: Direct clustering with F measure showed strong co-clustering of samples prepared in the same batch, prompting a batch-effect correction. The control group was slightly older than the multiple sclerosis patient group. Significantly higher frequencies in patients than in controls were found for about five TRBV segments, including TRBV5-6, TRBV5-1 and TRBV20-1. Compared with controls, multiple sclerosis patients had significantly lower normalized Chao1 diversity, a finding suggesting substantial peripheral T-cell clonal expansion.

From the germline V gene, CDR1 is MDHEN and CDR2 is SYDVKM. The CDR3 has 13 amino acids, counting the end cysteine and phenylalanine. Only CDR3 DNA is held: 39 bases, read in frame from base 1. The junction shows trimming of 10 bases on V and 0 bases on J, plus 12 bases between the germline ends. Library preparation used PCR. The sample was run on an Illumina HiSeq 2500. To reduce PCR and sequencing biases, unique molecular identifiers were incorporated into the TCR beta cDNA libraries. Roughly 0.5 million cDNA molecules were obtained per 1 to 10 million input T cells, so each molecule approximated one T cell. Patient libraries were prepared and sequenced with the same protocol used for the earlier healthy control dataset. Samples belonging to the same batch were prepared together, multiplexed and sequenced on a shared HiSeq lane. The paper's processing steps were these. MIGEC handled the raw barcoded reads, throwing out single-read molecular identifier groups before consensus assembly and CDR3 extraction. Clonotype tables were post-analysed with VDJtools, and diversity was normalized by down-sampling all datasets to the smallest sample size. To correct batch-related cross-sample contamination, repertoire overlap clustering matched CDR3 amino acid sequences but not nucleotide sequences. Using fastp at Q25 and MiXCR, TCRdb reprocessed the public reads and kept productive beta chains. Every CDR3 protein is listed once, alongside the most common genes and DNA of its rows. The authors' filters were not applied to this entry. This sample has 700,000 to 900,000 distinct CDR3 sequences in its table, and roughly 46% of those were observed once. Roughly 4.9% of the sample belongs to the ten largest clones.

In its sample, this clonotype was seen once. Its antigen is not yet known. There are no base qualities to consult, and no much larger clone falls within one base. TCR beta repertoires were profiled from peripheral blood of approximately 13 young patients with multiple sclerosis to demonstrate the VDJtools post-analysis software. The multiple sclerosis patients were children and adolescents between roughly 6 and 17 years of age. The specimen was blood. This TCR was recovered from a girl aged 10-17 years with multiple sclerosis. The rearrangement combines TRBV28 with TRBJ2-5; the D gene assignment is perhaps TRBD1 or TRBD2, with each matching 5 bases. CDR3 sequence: CATQTADQETQYF. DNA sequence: TGTGCCACTCAGACAGCGGACCAAGAGACCCAGTACTTC.